This TCR beta chain was found in a study of persistence of HIV-infected CD4 T cells. An overlapping HIV-1 Gag peptide pool stimulated these cells at roughly 1 ug/peptide/mL. Sorted nonresponding memory CD4+ T cells were CD40L-negative, CD69-negative, CD45RO-high. In the case of this clone: Its antigen is undetermined.

This was the immunoSEQ version 4 assay in survey mode. Data came from immunoSEQ multiplex PCR; TCRdb stores just in-frame clones and leaves some out. Seen here are 50,000 to 65,000 clones, roughly 77% observed once, and the top ten hold over 1.5%. CDR1 and CDR2 from the germline V gene are SNHLY and FYNNEI. This CDR3 is 14 amino acids long. Trimming removed 4 bases from V and 5 bases from J, with 12 bases in between. The sequence was obtained from an adult man with HIV who was CMV-seropositive. The sample consisted of CD4+ T cells sorted from PBMCs after roughly 18-hour stimulation, taken from a patient who received antiretroviral therapy. The chain employs TRBV2 and TRBJ1-5; D remains ambiguous. The CDR3 DNA reads TGTGCCAGCAGTGCATCATGGTCGGATCAGCCCCAGCATTTT. Translation: CASSASWSDQPQHF.